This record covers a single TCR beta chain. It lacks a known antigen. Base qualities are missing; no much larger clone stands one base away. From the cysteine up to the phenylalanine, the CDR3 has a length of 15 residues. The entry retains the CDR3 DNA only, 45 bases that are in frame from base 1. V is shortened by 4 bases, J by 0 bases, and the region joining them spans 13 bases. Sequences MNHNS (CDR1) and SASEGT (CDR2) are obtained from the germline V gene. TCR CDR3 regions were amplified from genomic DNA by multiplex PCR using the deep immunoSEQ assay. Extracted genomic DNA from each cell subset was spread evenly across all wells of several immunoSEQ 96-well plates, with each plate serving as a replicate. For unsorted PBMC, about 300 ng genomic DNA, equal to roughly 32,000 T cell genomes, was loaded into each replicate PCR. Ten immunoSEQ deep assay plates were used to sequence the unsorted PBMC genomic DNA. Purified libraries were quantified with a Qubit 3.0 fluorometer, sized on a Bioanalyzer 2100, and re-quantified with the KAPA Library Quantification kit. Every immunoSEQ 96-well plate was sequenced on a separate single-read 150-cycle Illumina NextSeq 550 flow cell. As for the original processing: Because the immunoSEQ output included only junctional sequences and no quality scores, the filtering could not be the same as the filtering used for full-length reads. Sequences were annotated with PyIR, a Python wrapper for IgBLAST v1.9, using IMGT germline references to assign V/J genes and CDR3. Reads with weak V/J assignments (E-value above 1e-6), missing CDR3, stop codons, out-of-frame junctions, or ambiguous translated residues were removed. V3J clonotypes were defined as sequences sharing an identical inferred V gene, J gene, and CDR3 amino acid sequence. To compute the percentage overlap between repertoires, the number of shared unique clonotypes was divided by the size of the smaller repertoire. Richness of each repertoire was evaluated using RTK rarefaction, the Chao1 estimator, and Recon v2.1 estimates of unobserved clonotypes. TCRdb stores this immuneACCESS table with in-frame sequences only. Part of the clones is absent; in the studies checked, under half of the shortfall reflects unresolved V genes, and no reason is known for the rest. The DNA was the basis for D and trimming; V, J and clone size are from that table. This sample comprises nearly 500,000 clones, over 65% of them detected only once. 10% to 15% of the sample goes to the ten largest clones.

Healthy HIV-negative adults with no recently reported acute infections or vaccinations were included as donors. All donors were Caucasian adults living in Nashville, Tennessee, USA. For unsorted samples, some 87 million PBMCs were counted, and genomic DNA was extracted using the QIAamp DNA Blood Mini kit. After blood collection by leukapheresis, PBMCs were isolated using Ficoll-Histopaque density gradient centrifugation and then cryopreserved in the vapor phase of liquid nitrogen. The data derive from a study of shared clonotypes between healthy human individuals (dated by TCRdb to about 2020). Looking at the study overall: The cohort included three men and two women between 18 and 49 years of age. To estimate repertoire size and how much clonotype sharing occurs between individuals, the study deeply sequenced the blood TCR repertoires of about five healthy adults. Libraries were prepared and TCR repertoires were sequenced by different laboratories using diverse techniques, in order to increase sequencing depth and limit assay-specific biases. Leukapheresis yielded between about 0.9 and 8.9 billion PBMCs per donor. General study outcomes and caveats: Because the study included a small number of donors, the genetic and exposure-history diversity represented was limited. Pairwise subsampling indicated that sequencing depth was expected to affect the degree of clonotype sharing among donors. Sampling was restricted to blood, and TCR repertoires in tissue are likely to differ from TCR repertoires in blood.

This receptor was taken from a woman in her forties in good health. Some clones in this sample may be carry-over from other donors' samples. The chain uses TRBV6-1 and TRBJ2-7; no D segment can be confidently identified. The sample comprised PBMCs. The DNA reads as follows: TGTGCCAGCAGTGCAATAGTGAGCCGCTCCTACGAGCAGTACTTC. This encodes CASSAIVSRSYEQYF.